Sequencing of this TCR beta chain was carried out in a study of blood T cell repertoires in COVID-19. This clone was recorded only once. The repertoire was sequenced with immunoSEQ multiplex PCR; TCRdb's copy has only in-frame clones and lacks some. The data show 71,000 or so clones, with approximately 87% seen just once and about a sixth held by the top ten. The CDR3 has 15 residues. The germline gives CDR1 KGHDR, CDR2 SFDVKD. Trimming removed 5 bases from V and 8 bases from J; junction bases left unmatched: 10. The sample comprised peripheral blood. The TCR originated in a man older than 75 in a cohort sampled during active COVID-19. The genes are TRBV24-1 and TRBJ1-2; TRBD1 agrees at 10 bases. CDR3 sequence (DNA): TGTGCCACCAGTGGGCCGGGACAGGGGCTGGAGGGCTACACCTTC. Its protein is CATSGPGQGLEGYTF.